Detailed here is one T cell receptor (beta chain). Its target antigen remains unknown. No much larger clone is present one base from it, and per-base qualities are unavailable. These data belong to a study of blood T cell repertoires in COVID-19 (dated by TCRdb to about 2020). A note on the overall study: The collaborator samples originated in the United States, Italy and Spain and spanned the acute and convalescent phases of COVID-19. HLA class I and class II types, where available, came from metadata supplied by the sample provider rather than from assay-based typing. A freely available public database, intended as a resource for researchers studying the immune response to SARS-CoV-2, is where the repertoires were released. The prospective study material was composed of cDNA or gDNA derived from T cells, B-cell-depleted T cells, or PBMCs. Samples were obtained from the ongoing ImmuneRACE study (first 160 participants) and from 1,254 subjects provided by 6 global collaborators. Deeply sampled blood TCRbeta repertoires from subjects exposed to, actively infected with, or recovered from COVID-19 were included in the dataset. A de-identified subject ID, COVID-19 status, age in years and sex were almost always included in the sample metadata. The paper as a whole reports these results and caveats: The amount of clinical and demographic metadata varied by source and participant and was provided uncurated.

There are 13 amino acids in the CDR3, from cysteine to phenylalanine inclusive. Just CDR3 DNA is preserved here, 39 bases in frame from base 1. The V and J ends are trimmed by 2 bases and 4 bases, leaving 6 bases between them. The germline V gene provides CDR1 SGHDT and CDR2 YYEEEE. The collaborating institutions used their own protocols to collect whole blood in K2EDTA tubes. Collaborator samples were shipped for TCRbeta analysis as frozen whole blood, isolated PBMCs, or DNA extracted from either sample type. TCRbeta CDR3 regions were amplified from genomic DNA using the immunoSEQ Assay, a bias-controlled multiplex PCR. The study's processing was this. Within the assay, amplification of reference gene primers was used to estimate how many nucleated cells each sample contained. Sequence reads were collapsed and filtered to measure the absolute abundance of every unique TCRbeta CDR3 rearrangement. Productive Simpson clonality was computed per sample as the square root of Simpson's diversity index over productive rearrangements. TCRdb took over this immuneACCESS table, retaining in-frame rearrangements with V and J assigned. Such tables are incomplete; in checked studies, under half of the missing clones stem from an unresolved V gene, and the remainder is unexplained. V and J calls and clone size are copied from that table; D and trimming were computed from the DNA. The sample table lists approximately 110,000 clones, around 76% of them with a count of one. Of the sample, 15% to 20% is held by the ten largest clones.

This sequence originates from an older woman with acute or convalescent COVID-19. Sequenced material: peripheral blood. In this chain, TRBV5-6 is recombined with TRBJ1-4; the D gene assignment is ambiguous. The CDR3 protein sequence reads: CASSFERNEKLFF. The DNA sequence is as follows: TGTGCCAGCAGCTTCGAGCGTAATGAAAAACTGTTTTTT.